This T cell receptor beta chain was obtained from a study of read filtering for tumor transcriptome and immune sequencing (dated by TCRdb to about 2020). Context from the whole study: The cohort had roughly 18 male and 11 to 15 female patients with a mean age of roughly 64 years, ranging from about 47 to 90. By revised international staging, roughly 8 patients were R-ISS I, roughly 17 were R-ISS II and 6 or 7 were R-ISS III. Whole-transcriptome libraries were prepared with the TruSeq RNA Access Library Prep Kit after DNase treatment. TCR-region mapped reads per sample ranged from about 3.5 to 10.27 million with IR-seq versus only about 85 to 1,300 with RNA-seq. Using the same bone marrow samples, the study ran both targeted immune repertoire sequencing and bulk whole-transcriptome sequencing and then compared the TCR repertoires from each method. One of the main goals was to work out a read-filtering strategy for immune repertoire data, in particular whether clonotypes backed by only a single read should be removed.

Bone marrow was sampled from every patient at the time of active disease. Ficoll-Hypaque density gradient centrifugation was used to isolate the bone marrow mononuclear cells. Myeloma plasma cells were removed and CD138-negative cells were collected by negative selection after labeling with CD138 magnetic microbeads on a MACS separator. The purity of the isolated cells was checked by flow cytometry with CD138 antibodies on an Attune NxT. Total RNA was extracted using TRIzol reagent and was quantified on a NanoDrop spectrophotometer. Paired RNA-seq and IR-seq were performed on each patient's CD138-negative bone marrow sample. The Immunoverse kit was used to build TCR libraries from around 420 ng RNA, with molecular barcoded adaptors covering alpha/delta and beta/gamma chains. The same RNA used for transcriptome sequencing was used for TCR library preparation. Sequencing of TCR libraries was carried out on an Illumina HiSeq 4000 with 2 x 150 cycles. The study's processing was this. MiXCR aligned TCR reads to human V, D, J and C references and assembled the aligned reads into CDR3 clonotypes, with quality filtering and error correction included. The tcR package in R was used for analysis of clonotype counts and gene usage diversity. For inspection of raw mapping reads, RNA-seq reads were mapped by STAR aligner version 2.5.3a onto GRCh37 of the human genome. To test the effect of sequencing depth on detected clonotypes, IR-seq fastq files were randomly downsampled using Seqtk 1.3. TCRdb passed the public sequencing reads through fastp at Q25 and MiXCR, retaining productive beta sequences. CDR3 protein sequences are deduplicated, and each keeps its most common genes and DNA. The V and J calls reflect TCRdb's pipeline rather than the authors' work. The table for this sample lists 130,000 or so distinct CDR3 sequences; roughly an eighth of them were counted only once. Clones ranked in the top ten supply about 7.7% of the sample.

This clonotype has ten or more counts. Its antigen is not yet known. No much larger clone exists at a distance of one base, and base qualities are not known. Trimming takes 3 bases from V and 7 bases from J, and the germline ends sit 16 bases apart. Its CDR3 holds 14 amino acids, cysteine through phenylalanine. Of the read, only the CDR3 DNA is kept; its 42 bases are in frame from base 1. CDR1 and CDR2 are drawn from the germline V gene (reference sequence): SEHNR, FQNEAQ. On the study overall, not on this receptor specifically: Compared with RNA-seq, IR-seq captured clonotypes at much greater depth and more reliably, and a smaller IR-seq throughput was enough to identify most of the shared clonotypes. The correlation between IR-seq and RNA-seq shared clonotype proportions rose when single-read clonotypes were removed. The sorted CD138-negative fraction was not purified T cells but a mixed bone marrow immune population. Single-read clonotypes made up approximately 84% of clonotypes but only roughly 3.6% of total reads in IR-seq, compared with around 70% of clonotypes and 44.6% of reads in RNA-seq.

The sequence links TRBV7-9 to TRBJ2-7; matching of 5 bases hints at TRBD2 as the D gene. The sequenced material came from a population of CD138-negative cells sorted from bone marrow. The cell subset or site label, as the study defines it: bone marrow mononuclear cells depleted of CD138+ plasma/myeloma cells by negative magnetic selection. The source is a donor at least 40 years old with multiple myeloma. The DNA is TGTGCCAGCAGCTTGGTTCAGGCGAGGGAGGAGCAGTACTTC. This translates into CASSLVQAREEQYF.